The 5 T cell receptor beta chains below come from one sample, sequenced in a study of T cell repertoires in cytomegalovirus infection. TCRdb fed the reads into MiXCR, producing one record per CDR3 protein. The sample holds a few hundred thousand distinct CDR3 sequences, 30% to 40% seen once. No antigens are known for them. The sequences come from cultured PBMCs, collected from culture after CMV antigen stimulation. Receptors originate from a human donor in good health (CMV status not recorded). Some clones in this sample may be carry-over from other donors' samples.

The chain uses TRBV4-2 and TRBJ2-6, with 7 bases lining up with TRBD1. The CDR3 covers 17 residues. Germline V gives CDR1 LGHNA, CDR2 YNFKEQ. The V and J ends lost 5 bases and 0 bases, in that order; junction bases with no gene match: 7. This chain's CDR3 is CASSATGAPSGANVLTF. CDR3 nucleotide sequence: TGTGCCAGCAGCGCCACAGGGGCACCCTCTGGGGCCAACGTCCTGACTTTC.

This clonotype was counted between two and nine times. The V call is TRBV6-2 or TRBV6-3, the J call TRBJ2-1; TRBD2 aligns across 10 bases. Germline V CDR1 and CDR2: MNHEY, SVGEGT. V was pared by 6 bases and J by 10 bases, with 12 bases of the junction left unmatched. This CDR3 spans 15 amino acids. The CDR3 bases are TGTGCCAGCAGATTAAGGACTAGCGGCTTAGGCGAGCAGTTCTTC. This encodes CASRLRTSGLGEQFF.

The chain is built from TRBV28 and TRBJ2-7; TRBD1 agrees at 8 bases. This CDR3 is built from 15 residues. CDR1 is MDHEN and CDR2 is SYDVKM in the germline V gene. The V and J ends lost 5 bases and 2 bases, in that order; junction bases with no gene match: 8. The CDR3 sequence: CASSQGDRPPYEQYF. The CDR3 nucleotides are TGTGCCAGCAGTCAAGGGGACAGGCCTCCCTACGAGCAGTACTTC.

The rearrangement links TRBV7-2 to TRBJ2-3, with D possibly TRBD2 on 6 matching bases. V shed 1 base and J shed 6 bases, with 14 bases lying between them. This CDR3 has 15 amino acids. Germline V gives CDR1 SGHTA, CDR2 FQGNSA. DNA of the CDR3: TGTGCCAGCAGCTTAGGTGGCGGGGTGGGGGATACGCAGTATTTT. Its translation: CASSLGGGVGDTQYF.

V gene TRBV7-2 combines with J gene TRBJ2-5; D uncertain. The CDR3 spans 10 residues. Germline CDR1 SGHTA, CDR2 FQGNSA. The germline V and J ends were trimmed by 3 bases and 13 bases, with 9 bases remaining between them. The CDR3 reads CASSLVDMYF. The CDR3 DNA is TGTGCCAGCAGCTTGGTTGATATGTACTTC. Drawing the rest from reference TRBV7-2 and TRBJ2-5, the complete variable domain is GAGVSQSPSNKVTEKGKDVELRCDPISGHTALYWYRQSLGQGLEFLIYFQGNSAPDKSGLPSDRFSAERTGGSVSTLTIQRTQQEDSAVYLCASSLVDMYFGPGTRLLVL.